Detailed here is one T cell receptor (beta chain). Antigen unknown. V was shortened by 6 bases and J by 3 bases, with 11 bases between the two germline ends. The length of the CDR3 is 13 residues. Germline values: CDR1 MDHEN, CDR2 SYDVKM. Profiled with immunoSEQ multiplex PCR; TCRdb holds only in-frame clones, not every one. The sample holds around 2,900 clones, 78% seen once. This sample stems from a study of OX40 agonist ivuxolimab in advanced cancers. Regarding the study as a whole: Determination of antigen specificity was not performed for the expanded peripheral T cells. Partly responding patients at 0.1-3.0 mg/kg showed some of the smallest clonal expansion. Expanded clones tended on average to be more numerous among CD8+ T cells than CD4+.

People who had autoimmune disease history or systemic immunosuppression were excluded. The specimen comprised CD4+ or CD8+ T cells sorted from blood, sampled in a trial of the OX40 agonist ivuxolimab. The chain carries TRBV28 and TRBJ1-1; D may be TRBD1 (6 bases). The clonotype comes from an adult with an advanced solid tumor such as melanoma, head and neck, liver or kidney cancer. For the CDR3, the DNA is TGTGCCAGCAGAATCAGGGGTTACACTGAAGCTTTCTTT. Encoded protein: CASRIRGYTEAFF.